The 8 T cell receptor beta chains below come from one sample, sequenced in a study of beta chain features in type 1 diabetes listed by TCRdb under 2018. The investigation overall reported the following: Type 1 diabetes patients showed a moderate but significant shortening of TCRB CDR3 length in all four CD4+ subsets.

Library preparation employed the immunoSEQ multiplex PCR assay. All of the isolated RNA was reverse transcribed with the High Capacity cDNA Reverse Transcription Kit, so expressed TCRB transcripts were sequenced. TCRdb carries this immuneACCESS record with in-frame sequences only. Its versions omit some clonotypes, under half of them owing to an unresolved V gene in the studies checked, with the rest unexplained. The sample profile shows hundreds of thousands of clones; 13% of them were found once. The ten largest clones capture 0.022% of the sample. These receptors' targets are unknown. The sample consisted of naive CD4+ T cells from blood. The cell subset or site label here, explained by the study, means: true naive CD4+ T cells. These receptors were obtained from a man between 18 and 35 years old with type 1 diabetes.

The J gene is TRBJ2-2, the V gene TRBV30, with D perhaps matching TRBD2 (5 bases). The CDR3 sequence is 15 residues long. Trimming pared 5 bases from V and 4 bases from J, leaving 17 bases between. Looked up from germline, CDR1 is GTSNPN and CDR2 is SVGIG (reference sequence). DNA for the CDR3: TGTGCCTGGGATCCTTCGAGGGTCGGCACCGGGGAGCTGTTTTTT. It translates to CAWDPSRVGTGELFF.

Worth noting for this clone: Other DNA sequences in this specimen translate into the identical CDR3. The genes are TRBV5-1 and TRBJ1-1; D unresolved. The V end lost 1 base, the J end lost 1 base, and 5 bases lay between the germline ends. Looked up from germline, CDR1 is SGHRS and CDR2 is YFSETQ. CDR3 length: 13 residues. Here the CDR3 DNA reads TGCGCCAGCAGCTTGTCGGAGAACACTGAAGCTTTCTTT. Protein product: CASSLSENTEAFF.

This clone was observed a handful of times. The gene calls are TRBV6-5 and TRBJ2-3; a weak D match, TRBD2 (5 bases). The V gene lost 2 bases and the J gene lost 11 bases, with 14 bases spanning the gap. Germline V gene sequence: CDR1 MNHEY, CDR2 SVGAGI. The CDR3 is made up of 13 amino acids. The CDR3 DNA is TGTGCCAGCAGTTACAGGTGGGCGGAGGAGCAGTATTTT. This sequence encodes CASSYRWAEEQYF.

V and J are TRBV5-6 and TRBJ1-1, with no clear D. Between the trimmed V and J ends, which lost 1 base and 3 bases, there was a span of 10 bases. This CDR3 spans 14 amino acids. Germline V lookup: CDR1 SGHDT, CDR2 YYEEEE. The CDR3 nucleotides are TGTGCCAGCAGCTTGCCGGGGATGGACACTGAAGCTTTCTTT. It specifies CASSLPGMDTEAFF.

In its sample, this clone was seen a few times. The chain combines TRBV15 with TRBJ2-7; D unresolved. V dropped 4 bases and J dropped 4 bases, with 17 bases sitting between them. The germline CDR1 and CDR2 sequences are LNHNV and YYDKDF (reference sequence). There are 15 residues in the CDR3. CDR3 nucleotide sequence: TGTGCCACCAGCAACCGACCCAACGCCCTTTACGAGCAGTACTTC. This gives the protein CATSNRPNALYEQYF.

The chain carries TRBV7-8 and TRBJ1-5; 10 bases are shared with TRBD1. This CDR3 spans 16 amino acids. V was clipped by 3 bases and J by 2 bases; unmatched bases: 4. Germline CDR1 is SGHVS and CDR2 is FQNEAQ. The DNA for the CDR3 is TGTGCCAGCAGCTTTGGACAGGGGGATGGCAATCAGCCCCAGCATTTT. Residues: CASSFGQGDGNQPQHF.

This clone has just one count. The rearrangement joins TRBV6-5 to TRBJ1-6; 9 nucleotides line up with TRBD1. Unmatched junction bases numbered 4, after V lost 5 bases and J lost 11 bases. CDR3 length: 13 amino acids. Per the germline V gene, CDR1 is MNHEY and CDR2 is SVGAGI. CDR3 sequence: CASSGQGTTPLHF. The CDR3 DNA reads TGTGCCAGCAGTGGACAGGGGACTACACCCCTCCACTTT.

This clone has only a few counts. The chain has TRBV27 and TRBJ1-6, with 11 positions matching TRBD1. With V trimmed by 5 bases and J by 4 bases, 7 bases remained unmatched. The CDR3 spans 17 residues. Germline CDR1 MNHEY, CDR2 SMNVEV (reference sequence). In DNA form, the CDR3 reads TGTGCCAGCAGTCGGGACAGGGGGAACTCATATAATTCACCCCTCCACTTT. Residues: CASSRDRGNSYNSPLHF.